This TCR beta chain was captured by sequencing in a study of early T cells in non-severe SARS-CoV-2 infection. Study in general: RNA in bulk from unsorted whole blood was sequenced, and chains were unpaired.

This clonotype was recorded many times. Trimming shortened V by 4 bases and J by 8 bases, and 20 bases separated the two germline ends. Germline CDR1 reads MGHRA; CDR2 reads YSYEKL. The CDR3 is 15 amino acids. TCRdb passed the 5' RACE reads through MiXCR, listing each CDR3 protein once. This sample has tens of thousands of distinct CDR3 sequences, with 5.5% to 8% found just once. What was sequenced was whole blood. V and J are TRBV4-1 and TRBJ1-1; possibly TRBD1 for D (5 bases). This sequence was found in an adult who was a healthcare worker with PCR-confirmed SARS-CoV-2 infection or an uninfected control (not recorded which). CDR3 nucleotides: TGCGCCAGCAGCCCCGGGACGATAAGATTAAGAGAAGCTTTCTTT. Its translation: CASSPGTIRLREAFF.